The 17 T cell receptor beta chains below all came from one sample that was sequenced in a study of molecular identifiers for immune sequencing clone quantification. Using its own MiXCR run on the PCR reads, TCRdb lists one record per CDR3 protein. The table has around 470,000 distinct CDR3 sequences, around a fifth seen once; the top ten hold approximately 0.84%. Sequences were obtained from naive CD8+ T cells from blood, with Jurkat cell RNA spiked in. The subset was: FACS-sorted CD8+CD4-CCR7+CD45RA+ naive T cells. Receptor source: a human donor in good health. Some libraries in this study had Jurkat cell RNA spiked in.

Notes on this clonotype: Just one base apart from a much larger clone, this may be a read error. A read error is likely, as this CDR3 ends without the conserved phenylalanine or tryptophan. V usage is TRBV28 and J usage is TRBJ2-2, with 9 bases fitting TRBD1. This CDR3 contains 15 residues. Germline CDR1 MDHEN, CDR2 SYDVKM. Written as DNA, the CDR3 is TGTGCCAGCAGACTACAGGGGGCGAATACCGGGGAGCTGTTTCTT. Translating it yields CASRLQGANTGELFL.

This chain uses TRBV4-3 with TRBJ1-3; a possible D gene is TRBD1 (5 bases). V lost 0 bases and J 0 bases, leaving 15 bases between the germline ends. This CDR3 is built from 18 residues. The germline V gene encodes CDR1 LGHNA and CDR2 YSLEER. CDR3 in DNA: TGCGCCAGCAGCCAAGATCGATCAGGGTTGCACTCTGGAAACACCATATATTTT. Translating it yields CASSQDRSGLHSGNTIYF.

This clonotype showed up many times. V gene TRBV25-1 combines with J gene TRBJ2-7; 10 nucleotides line up with TRBD1. Looked up from germline, CDR1 is MGHDK and CDR2 is SYGVNS. The CDR3 runs to 13 residues. V gave up 3 bases and J gave up 6 bases; unmatched junction bases: 2. CDR3 in amino acids: CASSETGGFEQYF. The CDR3 DNA sequence: TGTGCCAGCAGTGAGACAGGGGGCTTCGAGCAGTACTTC.

This clonotype has a handful of counts. With a much larger clone just one base away, this may be a read error. V usage is TRBV6-6 and J usage is TRBJ2-3; 7 bases line up with TRBD2. The length of the CDR3 is 16 residues. Trimming cost V 5 bases and J 4 bases; bases outside gene matches: 12. From germline, CDR1 is MNHNY and CDR2 SVGAGI (reference sequence). The CDR3 bases are TGTGCCAGCAGTAAATACGGCGGGAGTGCCGCAGATACGCAGTATTTT. Encoded protein: CASSKYGGSAADTQYF.

This clonotype occurred a few times. The chain is built from TRBV6-2 or TRBV6-3 and TRBJ2-3, with 7 positions matching TRBD2. Trimming removed 0 bases from V and 1 base from J; junction bases left unmatched: 4. Germline CDR1 MNHEY, CDR2 SVGEGT. This CDR3 comprises 16 residues. The CDR3, as DNA: TGTGCCAGCAGTTACTCCCGCGGGGGTGGCACAGATACGCAGTATTTT. The encoded protein is CASSYSRGGGTDTQYF.

Comment on this clonotype: This may be a read error, as it is one base from a much larger clone. The chain joins TRBV28 to TRBJ2-7; 7 bases are a match to TRBD1. The trim removed 5 bases at V and 7 bases at J, leaving 11 bases unmatched. CDR1 is MDHEN and CDR2 is SYDVKM in the germline V gene. This CDR3 spans 14 amino acids. CDR3 in DNA: TGTGCCAGCAGTCCCCCGACAGGGTTGAAGGAGCAGTACTTC. Translating it yields CASSPPTGLKEQYF.

This clonotype was counted a few times. The chain combines TRBV7-2 with TRBJ1-2, with 9 bases that match TRBD1. There are 15 residues in the CDR3. J lost 5 bases, V lost 5 bases, and 9 bases had no gene match. CDR1 is SGHTA and CDR2 is FQGNSA in the germline V gene. The CDR3 DNA reads TGTGCCAGCAGCCCCACCGGGACAGGGAAGTATGGCTACACCTTC. Its translation is CASSPTGTGKYGYTF.

As concerns this clonotype: A much larger clone lies a single base off, so this may be a read error. The rearrangement links TRBV30 to TRBJ1-4; no definite D call. V shed 2 bases and J shed 7 bases, with 11 bases lying between them. The germline V gene has CDR1 GTSNPN and CDR2 SVGIG (reference sequence). CDR3 size: 13 residues. CDR3: CAWSRGLAEKLFF. CDR3 DNA: TGTGCCTGGAGTCGAGGCTTAGCTGAAAAACTGTTTTTT.

Comment on this clonotype: A read error may produce the germline difference seen at one junction end. V is TRBV5-6 and J is TRBJ1-5; D might be TRBD1 (5 bases). The CDR3 runs 14 residues. CDR1 is SGHDT and CDR2 is YYEEEE in the germline V gene. The CDR3 DNA reads as TGTGCCAGCAGCTTTCGGGGACGCAATCGGCCCCAGCATTTT. It encodes CASSFRGRNRPQHF. The full variable domain, rest sourced from reference TRBV5-6 and TRBJ1-5, is DAGVTQSPTHLIKTRGQQVTLRCSPKSGHDTVSWYQQALGQGPQFIFQYYEEEERQRGNFPDRFSGHQFPNYSSELNVNALLLGDSALYLCASSFRGRNRPQHFGDGTRLSIL.

To note about this clonotype: Just one base apart from a much larger clone, this may be a read error. The conserved phenylalanine or tryptophan is not found at the CDR3 terminus, so this likely reflects a read error. The rearrangement joins TRBV4-1 to TRBJ1-2; D is ambiguous. The V end was cut by 0 bases, the J end by 4 bases, with 12 bases between. CDR3 length equals 15 residues. In germline, CDR1 is MGHRA, CDR2 YSYEKL. The CDR3 DNA reads TGCGCCAGCAGCCAAGATTCTACGGACGGCTATGGCTACACCTCC. This encodes CASSQDSTDGYGYTS.

At least ten counts were recorded for this clonotype. Its ends do not fully match the called genes, so a read error is possible. The genes are TRBV7-9 and TRBJ2-5; TRBD2 matches at 8 bases. The CDR3 extends over 13 amino acids. Looked up from germline, CDR1 is SEHNR and CDR2 is FQNEAQ (reference sequence). In DNA form, the CDR3 reads TGCGCCAGCAGCTCGGGACTAGAAGAGACCCAGTACTTC. This encodes CASSSGLEETQYF.

On this clonotype itself: One end of the junction is discordant with germline, which a read error may explain. The rearrangement joins TRBV20-1 to TRBJ2-7; 9 bases are a match to TRBD1. CDR1 DFQATT and CDR2 SNEGSKA come from the germline V gene (reference sequence). The CDR3 runs 16 residues. CDR3 amino acids: CSARALGQGPTYERYF. The CDR3 nucleotides read TGCAGTGCTAGGGCTTTAGGACAGGGGCCGACCTACGAGCGGTACTTC.

This clonotype was seen repeatedly, ten times or more. The chain couples TRBV29-1 to TRBJ1-1; TRBD1 matches at 10 bases. The J segment lost 10 bases and the V segment lost 8 bases, leaving 10 bases of the junction unmatched. This CDR3 has 12 amino acids. CDR1 SQVTM and CDR2 ANQGSEA come from the germline V gene. CDR3 nucleotides: TGCAGCTTCTGGACAGGGGGTATAGGAGCTTTCTTT. Its translation: CSFWTGGIGAFF. The full variable domain, with the rest looked up from reference TRBV29-1 and TRBJ1-1, is SAVISQKPSRDICQRGTSLTIQCQVDSQVTMMFWYRQQPGQSLTLIATANQGSEATYESGFVIDKFPISRPNLTFSTLTVSNMSPEDSSIYLCSFWTGGIGAFFGQGTRLTVV.

This clonotype was counted many times. V gene TRBV28 combines with J gene TRBJ2-7, with D uncertain. The length of the CDR3 is 12 residues. The V and J ends lost 2 bases and 6 bases respectively, with 8 bases between them. CDR1 MDHEN and CDR2 SYDVKM come from the germline V gene. CDR3 sequence: CASSLRVIEQYF. The CDR3 DNA is TGTGCCAGCAGTTTAAGAGTCATCGAGCAGTACTTC.

This clonotype has a handful of counts. The chain carries TRBV30 and TRBJ2-2; D gene uncertain. The CDR3 consists of 13 residues. Trimming stripped 3 bases from V and 1 base from J, with 6 bases between. Germline assignment: CDR1 GTSNPN and CDR2 SVGIG (reference sequence). The CDR3 DNA sequence: TGTGCCTGGAGCCCCTTGAACACCGGGGAGCTGTTTTTT. It translates to CAWSPLNTGELFF.

This chain uses TRBV3-1 with TRBJ2-7, with D unclear. Deletions cut 1 base from V and 4 bases from J, with 8 bases between. This CDR3 region has 13 residues. Germline V lookup: CDR1 LGHDT, CDR2 YNNKEL (reference sequence). The CDR3, as DNA: TGTGCCAGCAGCCAAGTCTTCCTTTACGAGCAGTACTTC. Its translation: CASSQVFLYEQYF.

This clonotype was counted ten times or more. The chain recombines TRBV7-9 with TRBJ2-3; D uncertain. CDR1 is SEHNR, CDR2 FQNEAQ, per germline (reference sequence). This CDR3 has 15 amino acids. V was shortened by 4 bases and J by 0 bases, with 11 bases between the two germline ends. CDR3 region: CASSSSLVSTDTQYF. As DNA, the CDR3 is TGTGCCAGCAGCTCCTCTCTGGTCAGCACAGATACGCAGTATTTT.